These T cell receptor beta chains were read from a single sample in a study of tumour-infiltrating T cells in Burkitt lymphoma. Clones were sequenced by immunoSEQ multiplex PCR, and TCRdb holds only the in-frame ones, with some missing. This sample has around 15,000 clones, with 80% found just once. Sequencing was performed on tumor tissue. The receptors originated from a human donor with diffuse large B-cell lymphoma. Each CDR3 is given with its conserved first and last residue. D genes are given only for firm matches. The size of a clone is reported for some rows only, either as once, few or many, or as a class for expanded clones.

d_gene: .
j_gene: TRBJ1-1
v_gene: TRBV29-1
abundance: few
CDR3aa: CSISAWNTEAFF
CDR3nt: TGCAGCATTTCGGCCTGGAACACTGAAGCTTTCTTT

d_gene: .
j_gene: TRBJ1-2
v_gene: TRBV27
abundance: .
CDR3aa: CASSPVNRVDYGYTF
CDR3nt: TGTGCCAGCAGTCCCGTGAACAGGGTCGACTATGGCTACACCTTC

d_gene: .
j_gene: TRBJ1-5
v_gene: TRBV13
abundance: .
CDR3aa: CASSFGDQPQHF
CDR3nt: TGTGCCAGCAGCTTCGGGGACCAGCCCCAGCATTTT

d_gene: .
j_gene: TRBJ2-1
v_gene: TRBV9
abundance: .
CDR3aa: CASSPRLVSNEQFF
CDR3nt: TGTGCCAGCAGCCCGAGACTAGTTAGCAATGAGCAGTTCTTC

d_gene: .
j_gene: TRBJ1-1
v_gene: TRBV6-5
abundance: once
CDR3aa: CASSRHGGTNTEAFF
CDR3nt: TGTGCCAGCAGTCGACACGGGGGGACGAACACTGAAGCTTTCTTT

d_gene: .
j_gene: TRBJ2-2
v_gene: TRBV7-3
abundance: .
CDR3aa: CASSRDGTGELFF
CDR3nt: TGTGCCAGCAGCCGGGACGGAACCGGGGAGCTGTTTTTT

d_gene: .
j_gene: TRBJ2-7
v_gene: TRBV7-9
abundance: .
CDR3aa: CASSFLGGGGLPPEQYF
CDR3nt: TGTGCCAGCAGCTTCCTGGGAGGCGGGGGCCTTCCACCCGAGCAGTACTTC

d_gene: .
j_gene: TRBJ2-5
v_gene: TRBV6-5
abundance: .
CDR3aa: CASSYSVGTEEAQYF
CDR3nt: TGTGCCAGCAGTTACTCTGTCGGTACGGAGGAGGCCCAGTACTTC

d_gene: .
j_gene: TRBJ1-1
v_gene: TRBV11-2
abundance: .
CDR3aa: CASSFHRESTEAFF
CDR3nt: TGTGCCAGCAGCTTCCACAGGGAGAGCACTGAAGCTTTCTTT

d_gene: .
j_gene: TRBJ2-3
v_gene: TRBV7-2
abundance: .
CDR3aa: CASSLGRGPSTDTQYF
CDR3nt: TGTGCCAGCAGCTTAGGAAGAGGACCTAGCACAGATACGCAGTATTTT

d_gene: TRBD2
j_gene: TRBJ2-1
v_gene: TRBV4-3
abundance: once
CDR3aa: CASSLAGLYNEQFF
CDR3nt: TGCGCCAGCAGCCTAGCGGGACTCTACAATGAGCAGTTCTTC

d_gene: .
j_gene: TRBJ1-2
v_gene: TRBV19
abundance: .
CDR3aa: CASADVWGPYGYTF
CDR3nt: TGTGCCAGTGCGGATGTCTGGGGACCCTATGGCTACACCTTC

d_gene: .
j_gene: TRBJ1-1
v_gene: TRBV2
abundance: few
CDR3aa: CASSATDTEAFF
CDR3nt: TGTGCCAGCAGTGCTACAGACACTGAAGCTTTCTTT

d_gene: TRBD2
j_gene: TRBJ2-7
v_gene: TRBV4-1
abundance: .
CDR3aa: CASSQDSLAGGPNKYEQYF
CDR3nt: TGCGCCAGCAGCCAAGATTCCCTAGCGGGAGGGCCGAATAAGTACGAGCAGTACTTC

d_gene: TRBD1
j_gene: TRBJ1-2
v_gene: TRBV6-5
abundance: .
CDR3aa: CASSYLGQGEGYTF
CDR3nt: TGTGCCAGCAGTTACCTCGGACAGGGAGAAGGCTACACCTTC

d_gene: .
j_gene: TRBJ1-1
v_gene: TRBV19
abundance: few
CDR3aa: CATERALEAFF
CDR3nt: TGTGCCACCGAGAGGGCTCTTGAAGCTTTCTTT

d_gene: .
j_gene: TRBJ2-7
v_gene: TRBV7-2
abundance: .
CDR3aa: CASSPRQSYEQYF
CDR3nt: TGTGCCAGCAGCCCCCGTCAGTCGTACGAGCAGTACTTC

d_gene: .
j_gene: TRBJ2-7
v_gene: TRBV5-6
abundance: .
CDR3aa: CASSPTGFSYEQYF
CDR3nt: TGTGCCAGCAGCCCTACAGGGTTCTCCTACGAGCAGTACTTC

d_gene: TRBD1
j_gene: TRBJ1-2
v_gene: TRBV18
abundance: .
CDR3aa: CASSTRDSHRYTF
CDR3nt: TGTGCCAGCTCAACCCGGGACAGTCATCGCTACACCTTC

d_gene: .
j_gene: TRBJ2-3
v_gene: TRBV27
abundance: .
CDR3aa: CASSLGTSSTDTQYF
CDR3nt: TGTGCCAGCAGTTTGGGGACAAGCAGCACAGATACGCAGTATTTT

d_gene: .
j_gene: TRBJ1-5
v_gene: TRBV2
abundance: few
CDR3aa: CASKPGRGADQPQHF
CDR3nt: TGTGCCAGCAAACCGGGACGAGGGGCGGATCAGCCCCAGCATTTT

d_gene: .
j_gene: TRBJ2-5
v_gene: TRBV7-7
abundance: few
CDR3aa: CASSFSRGETQYF
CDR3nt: TGTGCTAGCAGCTTCTCGCGGGGAGAGACCCAGTACTTC

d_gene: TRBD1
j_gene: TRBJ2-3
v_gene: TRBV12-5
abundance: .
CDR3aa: CASGFAKGQSFSTDTQYF
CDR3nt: TGTGCTAGTGGTTTTGCGAAGGGACAGTCCTTTAGCACAGATACGCAGTATTTT

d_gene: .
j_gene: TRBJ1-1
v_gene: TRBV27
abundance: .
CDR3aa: CASISDENTEAFF
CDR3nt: TGTGCCAGCATATCGGATGAGAACACTGAAGCTTTCTTT

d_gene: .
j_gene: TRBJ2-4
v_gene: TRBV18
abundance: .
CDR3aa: CASSNDRTIQYF
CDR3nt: TGTGCCAGCTCAAATGACCGGACCATTCAGTACTTC

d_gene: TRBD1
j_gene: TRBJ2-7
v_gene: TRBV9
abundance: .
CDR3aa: CASSEGATTYYEQYF
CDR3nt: TGTGCCAGCAGCGAGGGGGCAACTACCTACTACGAGCAGTACTTC

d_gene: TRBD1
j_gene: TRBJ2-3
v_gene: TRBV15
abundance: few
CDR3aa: CATSTDRGLVVASDTQYF
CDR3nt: TGTGCCACCAGCACTGACAGGGGACTCGTCGTTGCCTCAGATACGCAGTATTTT

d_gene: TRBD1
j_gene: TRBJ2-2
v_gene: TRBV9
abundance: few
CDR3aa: CASSEGRGRAGELFF
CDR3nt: TGTGCCAGCAGCGAGGGCAGGGGGCGGGCCGGGGAGCTGTTTTTT

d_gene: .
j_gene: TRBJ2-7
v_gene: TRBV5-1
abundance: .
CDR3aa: CASSLDLYEQYF
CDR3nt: TGCGCCAGCAGCTTGGACCTATACGAGCAGTACTTC

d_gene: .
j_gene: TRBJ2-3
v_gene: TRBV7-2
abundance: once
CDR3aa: CASSLMGFSTDTQYF
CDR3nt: TGTGCCAGCAGCTTAATGGGGTTCAGCACAGATACGCAGTATTTT

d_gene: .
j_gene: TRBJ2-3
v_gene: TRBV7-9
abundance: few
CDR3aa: CASSPASFLDTQYF
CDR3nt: TGTGCCAGCAGCCCCGCGTCCTTCTTAGATACGCAGTATTTT

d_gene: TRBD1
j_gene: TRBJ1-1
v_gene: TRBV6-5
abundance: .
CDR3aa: CATRTGGRDTEAFF
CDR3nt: TGTGCCACGAGGACAGGGGGCAGGGACACTGAAGCTTTCTTT

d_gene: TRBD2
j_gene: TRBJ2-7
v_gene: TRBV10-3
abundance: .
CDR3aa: CAGGPTGRDYEQYF
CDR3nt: TGTGCCGGAGGCCCCACGGGGAGGGACTATGAGCAGTACTTC

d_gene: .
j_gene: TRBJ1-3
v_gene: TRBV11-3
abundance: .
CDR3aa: CASSPRDSGNTIYF
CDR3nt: TGTGCCAGCAGCCCTAGGGACTCTGGAAACACCATATATTTT

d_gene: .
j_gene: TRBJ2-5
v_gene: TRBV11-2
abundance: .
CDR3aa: CASGNLGETQYF
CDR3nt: TGTGCCAGCGGGAACCTCGGAGAGACCCAGTACTTC

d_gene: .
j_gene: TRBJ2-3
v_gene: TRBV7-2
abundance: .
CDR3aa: CASSPQAGVGTDTQYF
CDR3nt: TGTGCCAGCAGCCCCCAGGCAGGGGTGGGCACAGATACGCAGTATTTT

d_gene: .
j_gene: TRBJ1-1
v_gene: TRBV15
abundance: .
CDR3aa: CATSRGYVRRAPEAFF
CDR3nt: TGTGCCACCAGCAGAGGGTACGTTCGCAGGGCCCCTGAAGCTTTCTTT

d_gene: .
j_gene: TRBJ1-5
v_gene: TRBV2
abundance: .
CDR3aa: CASSPFNQPQHF
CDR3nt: TGTGCCAGCAGTCCTTTTAATCAGCCCCAGCATTTT

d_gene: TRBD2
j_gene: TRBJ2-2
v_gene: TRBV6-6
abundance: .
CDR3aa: CASSDGLAGAGELFF
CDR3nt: TGTGCCAGCAGTGACGGACTAGCGGGGGCCGGGGAGCTGTTTTTT

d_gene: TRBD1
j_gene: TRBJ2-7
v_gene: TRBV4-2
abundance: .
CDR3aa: CASSQLAGQVAYEQYF
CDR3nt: TGTGCCAGCAGCCAATTGGCGGGACAGGTCGCCTACGAGCAGTACTTC

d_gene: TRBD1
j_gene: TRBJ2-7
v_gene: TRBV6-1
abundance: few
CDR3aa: CASWTGTYEQYF
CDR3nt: TGTGCCAGCTGGACAGGAACCTACGAGCAGTACTTC

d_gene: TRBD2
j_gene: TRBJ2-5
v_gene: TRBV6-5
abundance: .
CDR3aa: CASSYSTSGKETQYF
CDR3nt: TGTGCCAGCAGTTACTCCACTAGCGGAAAAGAGACCCAGTACTTC

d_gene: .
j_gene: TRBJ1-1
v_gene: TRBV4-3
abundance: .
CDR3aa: CASSQRTNTEAFF
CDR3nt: TGCGCCAGCAGCCAACGAACGAACACTGAAGCTTTCTTT

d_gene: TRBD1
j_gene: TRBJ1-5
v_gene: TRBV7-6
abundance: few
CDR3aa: CASSLGPGTGPQPQHF
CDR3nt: TGTGCCAGCAGCTTAGGCCCCGGGACAGGGCCGCAGCCCCAGCATTTT

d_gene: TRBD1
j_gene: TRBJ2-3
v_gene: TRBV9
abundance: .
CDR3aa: CASSATGSADTQYF
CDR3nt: TGTGCCAGCAGCGCGACAGGGTCTGCAGATACGCAGTATTTT

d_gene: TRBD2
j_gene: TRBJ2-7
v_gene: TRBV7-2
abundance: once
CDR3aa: CASSFLAGAEEQYF
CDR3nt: TGTGCCAGCAGCTTTCTAGCGGGGGCGGAAGAGCAGTACTTC

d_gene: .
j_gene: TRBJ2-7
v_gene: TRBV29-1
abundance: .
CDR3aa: CSITANSYEQYF
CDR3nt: TGCAGCATAACAGCCAACTCCTACGAGCAGTACTTC

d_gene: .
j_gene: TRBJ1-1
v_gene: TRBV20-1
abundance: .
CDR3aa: CSARVNTEAFF
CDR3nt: TGCAGTGCTAGAGTTAACACTGAAGCTTTCTTT

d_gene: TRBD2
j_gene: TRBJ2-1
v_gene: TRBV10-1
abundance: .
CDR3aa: CASSESGRENEQFF
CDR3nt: TGCGCCAGCAGTGAGTCTGGGAGGGAAAATGAGCAGTTCTTC